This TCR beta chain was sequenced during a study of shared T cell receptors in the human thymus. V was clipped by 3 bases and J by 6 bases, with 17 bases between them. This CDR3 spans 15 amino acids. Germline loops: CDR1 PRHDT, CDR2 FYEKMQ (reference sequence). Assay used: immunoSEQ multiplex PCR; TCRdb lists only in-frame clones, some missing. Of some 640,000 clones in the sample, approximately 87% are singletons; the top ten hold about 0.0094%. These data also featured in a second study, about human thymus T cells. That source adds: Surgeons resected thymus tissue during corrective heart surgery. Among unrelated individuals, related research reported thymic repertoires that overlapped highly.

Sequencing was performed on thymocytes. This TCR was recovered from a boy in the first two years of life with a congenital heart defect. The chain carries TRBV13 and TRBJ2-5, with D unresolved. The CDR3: CASSFFLDARKTQYF. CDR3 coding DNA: TGTGCCAGCAGCTTCTTTCTAGATGCAAGGAAGACCCAGTACTTC. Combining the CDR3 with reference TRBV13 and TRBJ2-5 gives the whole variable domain AAGVIQSPRHLIKEKRETATLKCYPIPRHDTVYWYQQGPGQDPQFLISFYEKMQSDKGSIPDRFSAQQFSDYHSELNMSSLELGDSALYFCASSFFLDARKTQYFGPGTRLLVL.